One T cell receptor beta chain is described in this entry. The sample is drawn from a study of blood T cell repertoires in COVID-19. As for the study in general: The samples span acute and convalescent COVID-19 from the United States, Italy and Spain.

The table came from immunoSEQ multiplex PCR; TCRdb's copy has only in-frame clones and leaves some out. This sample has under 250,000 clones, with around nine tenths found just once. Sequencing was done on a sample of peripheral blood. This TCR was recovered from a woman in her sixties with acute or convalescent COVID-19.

The CDR3 sequence is CASSDSPNGYNEQFF. CDR3 nucleotide sequence: TGTGCCAGTAGTGACTCCCCCAACGGATACAATGAGCAGTTCTTC. This chain joins TRBV19 and TRBJ2-1; D unresolved. CDR3 length: 15 residues. Germline loops: CDR1 LNHDA, CDR2 SQIVND (reference sequence). V lost 5 bases and J lost 4, with 15 bases in between.